A single sample is the source of the 19 T cell receptor beta chains below, sequenced in a study of cytomegalovirus exposure and HLA in healthy donors. Primers included in the PCR were 60 Vbeta and 13 Jbeta primers. The protocol was immunoSEQ multiplex PCR, while the TCRdb copy is restricted to in-frame clones and leaves out a portion. Among approximately 150,000 clones listed, approximately 77% were seen once. The sequencing input was PBMCs. The receptors derive from a female donor in good health and CMV-seronegative.

A few counts support this clone. At one boundary the junction diverges from the germline segment, which might be a read error. The chain couples TRBV7-9 to TRBJ2-7; tentative D call: TRBD2 (5 bases). This CDR3 is 13 amino acids long. Germline CDR1 reads SEHNR; CDR2 reads FQNEAQ (reference sequence). The CDR3 is CVSRQRDSYEQYF. The CDR3 DNA follows: TGTGTCAGCAGACAACGGGACTCCTACGAGCAGTACTTC.

The rearrangement uses TRBV7-2 and TRBJ2-1; 11 bases fit TRBD2. Germline-derived CDR1 and CDR2 are SGHTA and FQGNSA. The V segment lost 4 bases and the J segment 3 bases; nucleotides outside the gene matches: 8. The CDR3 consists of 17 residues. CDR3: CASSSHAGTSGYNEQFF. DNA for the CDR3: TGTGCCAGCAGCTCACATGCCGGGACTAGCGGCTACAATGAGCAGTTCTTC.

This rearrangement joins TRBV19 to TRBJ2-7; 7 bases align to TRBD1. This CDR3 region has 15 residues. The germline V gene has CDR1 LNHDA and CDR2 SQIVND (reference sequence). The J segment lost 1 base and the V segment lost 5 bases, leaving 8 bases of the junction unmatched. The CDR3 sequence: CASSVSRGISYEQYF. In DNA form, the CDR3 reads TGTGCCAGTAGTGTCAGCAGGGGGATATCCTACGAGCAGTACTTC.

V usage is TRBV9 and J usage is TRBJ2-3; 11 nucleotides align to TRBD2. CDR3 size: 21 residues. Germline values: CDR1 SGDLS, CDR2 YYNGEE. The J segment lost 1 base and the V segment lost 4 bases, leaving 20 bases of the junction unmatched. The CDR3 DNA reads TGTGCCAGCAGCATAGACCCCCCCGGGACTAGCGGCCCTAGGGGCACAGATACGCAGTATTTT. Translating it yields CASSIDPPGTSGPRGTDTQYF.

This clone was seen a single time. The J gene is TRBJ2-3, the V gene TRBV19; D may be TRBD2 (5 bases). CDR1 and CDR2 (germline): LNHDA, SQIVND (reference sequence). V was trimmed by 6 bases and J by 3 bases, leaving 10 bases between them. The CDR3 is 13 amino acids. Here the CDR3 DNA reads TGTGCCAGTAGAACAGCGGCAACAGATACGCAGTATTTT. This sequence encodes CASRTAATDTQYF.

The chain combines TRBV18 with TRBJ2-7, with TRBD1 matching 9 bases. V dropped 0 bases and J dropped 5; count of bases not matched to a gene: 8. The CDR3 consists of 16 residues. The germline gives CDR1 KGHSH, CDR2 LQKENI. The CDR3 bases are TGTGCCAGCTCACCACCTAGACAGGGGGGAATCGACGAGCAGTACTTC. Protein sequence: CASSPPRQGGIDEQYF.

V and J are TRBV9 and TRBJ2-3; maybe TRBD2 (6 bases). The germline V gene has CDR1 SGDLS and CDR2 YYNGEE. Trimming left V 5 bases short and J 2 bases short, with 9 bases between. The CDR3 covers 13 residues. CDR3 in amino acids: CASRRGVTDTQYF. The CDR3 coding sequence is TGTGCCAGCAGGCGGGGCGTCACAGATACGCAGTATTTT.

V is TRBV6-5 and J is TRBJ2-3; TRBD2 matches 8 bases. Per the germline V gene, CDR1 is MNHEY and CDR2 is SVGAGI. The J segment lost 5 bases and the V segment lost 2 bases, leaving 6 bases of the junction unmatched. The CDR3 runs to 15 residues. The CDR3 nucleotides are TGTGCCAGCAGTTACACGGGGGGGCCTGGAGATACGCAGTATTTT. This translates into CASSYTGGPGDTQYF.

The rearrangement links TRBV7-2 to TRBJ2-5, with 8 positions matching TRBD1. In germline, CDR1 is SGHTA, CDR2 FQGNSA. CDR3 size: 14 residues. The V and J ends lost 4 bases and 5 bases, in that order; junction bases with no gene match: 6. The chain's CDR3 is CASSSQGARETQYF. The CDR3 nucleotides read TGTGCCAGCAGCTCGCAGGGGGCGCGGGAGACCCAGTACTTC.

About this clone: At one end, the junction sequence differs from germline, possibly due to a read error. The chain has TRBV9 and TRBJ2-1, with D possibly matching TRBD2 (6 bases). This CDR3 contains 14 residues. Germline-derived CDR1 and CDR2 are SGDLS and YYNGEE. DNA of the CDR3: TGTGCCAGCAGCCATCGGGACTCCGACAATGAGCAGTTCTTC. Translating it yields CASSHRDSDNEQFF.

This clone turned up a few times. The chain links TRBV7-9 to TRBJ2-1; 7 nucleotides match TRBD2. Germline-derived CDR1 and CDR2 are SEHNR and FQNEAQ (reference sequence). The length of the CDR3 is 15 residues. The V gene end was trimmed by 5 bases and the J gene end by 7 bases; junction bases not matched to a gene: 11. CDR3 DNA: TGTGCCAGCAGCAGGGTGGGGGGGATTATAAATGAGCAGTTCTTC. This sequence encodes CASSRVGGIINEQFF. Full variable domain (rest looked up from reference TRBV7-9 and TRBJ2-1): DTGVSQNPRHKITKRGQNVTFRCDPISEHNRLYWYRQTLGQGPEFLTYFQNEAQLEKSRLLSDRFSAERPKGSFSTLEIQRTEQGDSAMYLCASSRVGGIINEQFFGPGTRLTVL.

This clone appeared once. This chain links TRBV28 with TRBJ1-2; D remains ambiguous. Trimming removed 8 bases from V and 4 bases from J, with 11 bases in between. Looked up from germline, CDR1 is MDHEN and CDR2 is SYDVKM. The CDR3 has 12 amino acids. In DNA, the CDR3 is TGTGCCAGCGGCTTGGTGCTCTATGGCTACACCTTC. This sequence encodes CASGLVLYGYTF.

The V and J genes are TRBV28 and TRBJ2-5; TRBD1 might be the D (6 bases). The end of the DNA aligns better with TRBJ2-7, so the J call may be wrong. There are 14 residues in the CDR3. The V gene's germline CDR1 is MDHEN and CDR2 SYDVKM. As DNA, the CDR3 is TGTGCCAGCACCCGGGGCAGGGGTCGATACGAGCAGTACTTC. Residues: CASTRGRGRYEQYF.

V usage is TRBV18 and J usage is TRBJ2-7; 8 bases line up with TRBD1. With 2 bases clipped from V and 1 base from J, the junction kept 7 bases outside the gene matches. Germline V gene lookup returns CDR1 KGHSH and CDR2 LQKENI. The CDR3 is 16 amino acids. CDR3 sequence reads: CASSPARGQTSYEQYF. CDR3 DNA sequence: TGTGCCAGCTCACCAGCCAGGGGGCAGACTTCCTACGAGCAGTACTTC.

This clone has just a few counts. The chain couples TRBV6-4 to TRBJ2-2; D is uncertain. The CDR3 totals 14 residues. Germline CDR1 MRHNA, CDR2 SNTAGT. Trimming stripped 4 bases from V and 4 bases from J, with 10 bases between. The CDR3 DNA follows: TGTGCCAGCAGTGCGTCTCCTAGCACCGGGGAGCTGTTTTTT. This gives the protein CASSASPSTGELFF.

The chain couples TRBV4-1 to TRBJ2-7, with unresolved D. CDR3 length: 13 residues. The V end was cut by 0 bases, the J end by 2 bases, with 5 bases between. Germline loops: CDR1 MGHRA, CDR2 YSYEKL. This chain's CDR3 is CASSQDRAYEQYF. CDR3 nucleotide sequence: TGCGCCAGCAGCCAAGACCGCGCCTACGAGCAGTACTTC.

The V call is TRBV4-3, the J call TRBJ1-5, with a possible D match to TRBD1 (5 bases). The CDR3 covers 15 residues. Per germline, CDR1 LGHNA and CDR2 YSLEER. The germline V and J ends were trimmed by 4 bases and 6 bases, with 16 bases remaining between them. The CDR3 spells CASSPVLGARQPQHF. For the CDR3, the DNA is TGCGCCAGCAGCCCAGTCCTAGGGGCACGTCAGCCCCAGCATTTT.

The rearrangement joins TRBV18 to TRBJ2-1; D may be TRBD2 (5 bases). In germline, CDR1 is KGHSH, CDR2 LQKENI. Trimming removed 6 bases at V and 4 bases at J, with 19 bases between. This CDR3 comprises 16 residues. The CDR3 is CASSPRPSGDYNEQFF. As DNA, the CDR3 is TGTGCCAGCTCCCCGAGACCCAGCGGAGATTACAATGAGCAGTTCTTC.

This chain uses TRBV30 with TRBJ1-2; D is unresolved. V was clipped by 3 bases and J by 3 bases, with 14 bases between them. Germline loops: CDR1 GTSNPN, CDR2 SVGIG (reference sequence). This CDR3 is built from 14 residues. CDR3 sequence reads: CAWSPLQVDYGYTF. The CDR3 nucleotides are TGTGCCTGGAGCCCACTGCAGGTCGACTATGGCTACACCTTC. The full variable domain, its missing parts supplied by reference TRBV30 and TRBJ1-2, is SQTIHQWPATLVQPVGSPLSLECTVEGTSNPNLYWYRQAAGRGLQLLFYSVGIGQISSEVPQNLSASRPQDRQFILSSKKLLLSDSGFYLCAWSPLQVDYGYTFGSGTRLTVV.